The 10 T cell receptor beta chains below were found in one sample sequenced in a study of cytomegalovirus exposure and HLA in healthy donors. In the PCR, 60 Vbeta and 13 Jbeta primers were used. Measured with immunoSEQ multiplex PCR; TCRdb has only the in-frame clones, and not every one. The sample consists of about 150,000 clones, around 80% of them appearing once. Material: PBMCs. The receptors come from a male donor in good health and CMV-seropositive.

The CDR3 nucleotides are TGCGCCAGCAGCCCAGGAGTAGCGGGAGGATTTAGCGAGCAGTACTTC. Protein: CASSPGVAGGFSEQYF. The rearrangement joins TRBV4-1 to TRBJ2-7; TRBD2 aligns across 10 bases. Germline V gene lookup returns CDR1 MGHRA and CDR2 YSYEKL. This CDR3 spans 16 amino acids. V shed 4 bases and J 6 bases; nucleotides not matched to a gene: 12.

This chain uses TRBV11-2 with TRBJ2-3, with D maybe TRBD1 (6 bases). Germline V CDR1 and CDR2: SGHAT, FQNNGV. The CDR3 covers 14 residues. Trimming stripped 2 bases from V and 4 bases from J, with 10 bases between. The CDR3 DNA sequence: TGTGCCAGCAGCTTATCTACAGGGCCAGATACGCAGTATTTT. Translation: CASSLSTGPDTQYF. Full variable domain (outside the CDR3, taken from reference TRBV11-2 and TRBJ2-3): EAGVAQSPRYKIIEKRQSVAFWCNPISGHATLYWYQQILGQGPKLLIQFQNNGVVDDSQLPKDRFSAERLKGVDSTLKIQPAKLEDSAVYLCASSLSTGPDTQYFGPGTRLTVL.

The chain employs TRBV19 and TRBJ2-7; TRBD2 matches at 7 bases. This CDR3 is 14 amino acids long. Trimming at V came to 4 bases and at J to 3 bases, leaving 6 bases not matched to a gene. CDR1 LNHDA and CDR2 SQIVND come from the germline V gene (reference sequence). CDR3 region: CASSNGAGSYEQYF. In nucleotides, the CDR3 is TGTGCCAGTAGTAATGGAGCGGGGAGCTACGAGCAGTACTTC. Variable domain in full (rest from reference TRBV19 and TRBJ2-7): DGGITQSPKYLFRKEGQNVTLSCEQNLNHDAMYWYRQDPGQGLRLIYYSQIVNDFQKGDIAEGYSVSREKKESFPLTVTSAQKNPTAFYLCASSNGAGSYEQYFGPGTRLTVT.

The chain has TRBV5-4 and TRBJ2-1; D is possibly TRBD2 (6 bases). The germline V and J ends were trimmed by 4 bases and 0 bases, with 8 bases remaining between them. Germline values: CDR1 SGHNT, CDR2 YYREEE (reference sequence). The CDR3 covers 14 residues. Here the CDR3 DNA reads TGTGCCAGCAGCCGGGAGAGCTCCTACAATGAGCAGTTCTTC. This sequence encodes CASSRESSYNEQFF.

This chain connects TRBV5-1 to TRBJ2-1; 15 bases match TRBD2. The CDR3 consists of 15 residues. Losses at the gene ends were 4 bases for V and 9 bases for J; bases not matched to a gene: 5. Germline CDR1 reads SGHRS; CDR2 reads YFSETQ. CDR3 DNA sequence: TGCGCCAGCAGCACCGGGACTAGCGGGAGGAGTGAGCAGTTCTTC. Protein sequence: CASSTGTSGRSEQFF.

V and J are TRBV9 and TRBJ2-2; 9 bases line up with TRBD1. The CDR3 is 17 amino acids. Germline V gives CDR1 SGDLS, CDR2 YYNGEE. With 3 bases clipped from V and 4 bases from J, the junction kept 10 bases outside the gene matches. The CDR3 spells CASSGNPGQGTTGELFF. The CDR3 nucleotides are TGTGCCAGCAGCGGCAACCCGGGACAGGGCACCACCGGGGAGCTGTTTTTT.

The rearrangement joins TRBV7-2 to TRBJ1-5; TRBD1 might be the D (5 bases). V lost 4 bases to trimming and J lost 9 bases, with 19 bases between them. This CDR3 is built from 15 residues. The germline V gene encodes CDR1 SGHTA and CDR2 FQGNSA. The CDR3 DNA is TGTGCCAGCAGCTCCCGACAGCCGGCAAGGGGGCCCCAGCATTTT. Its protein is CASSSRQPARGPQHF.

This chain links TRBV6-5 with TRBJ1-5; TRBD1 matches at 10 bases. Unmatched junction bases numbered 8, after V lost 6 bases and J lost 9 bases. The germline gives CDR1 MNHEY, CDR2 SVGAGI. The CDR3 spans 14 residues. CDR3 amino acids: CASRGTGESLPQHF. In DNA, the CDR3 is TGTGCCAGCAGAGGGACAGGGGAATCATTGCCCCAGCATTTT.

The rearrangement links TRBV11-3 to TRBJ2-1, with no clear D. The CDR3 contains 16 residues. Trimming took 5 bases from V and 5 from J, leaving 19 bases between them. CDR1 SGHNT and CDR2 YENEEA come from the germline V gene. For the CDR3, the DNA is TGTGCCAGCAGCATATCCTGGAGCTTCACTAACAATGAGCAGTTCTTC. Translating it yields CASSISWSFTNNEQFF.

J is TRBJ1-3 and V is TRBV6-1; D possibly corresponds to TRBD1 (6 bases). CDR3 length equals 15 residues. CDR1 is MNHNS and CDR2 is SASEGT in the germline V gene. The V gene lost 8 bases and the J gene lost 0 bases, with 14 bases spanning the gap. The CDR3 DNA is TGTGCCAGCTCGTCGGAGACAGGCTCTGGAAACACCATATATTTT. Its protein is CASSSETGSGNTIYF.